What follows are 15 T cell receptor beta chains derived from one specimen sequenced in a study of blood T cell repertoires in COVID-19. Here immunoSEQ multiplex PCR was the method, and the copy in TCRdb shows in-frame clones only, minus some. Of fewer than 90,000 clones in the sample, roughly 88% are singletons; the top ten hold under 0.6%. Sequenced material: peripheral blood. These receptors came from a man aged 60 to 69 with acute or convalescent COVID-19.

The rearrangement links TRBV6-5 to TRBJ1-2; 7 bases agree with TRBD1. The germline V gene encodes CDR1 MNHEY and CDR2 SVGAGI. With V trimmed by 9 bases and J by 5 bases, 12 bases remained unmatched. This CDR3 has 14 amino acids. Written as DNA, the CDR3 is TGTGCCAGTACAGGGGAGTTGGGTTCATATGGCTACACCTTC. Translated, it gives CASTGELGSYGYTF.

The chain uses TRBV27 and TRBJ1-3; TRBD1 matches at 7 bases. J was trimmed by 0 bases and V by 3 bases; bases with no gene match: 5. Germline CDR1 MNHEY, CDR2 SMNVEV (reference sequence). CDR3 length equals 16 residues. The CDR3 protein is CASSLGRGFSGNTIYF. Written as DNA, the CDR3 is TGTGCCAGCAGTTTGGGCAGGGGGTTCTCTGGAAACACCATATATTTT.

The chain uses TRBV15 and TRBJ1-5; the D gene is possibly TRBD1 (5 bases). The V gene lost 0 bases and the J gene lost 0 bases, with 9 bases spanning the gap. The CDR3 totals 16 residues. The germline V gene has CDR1 LNHNV and CDR2 YYDKDF (reference sequence). For the CDR3, the DNA is TGTGCCACCAGCAGAGAGGGACTCAATAGCAATCAGCCCCAGCATTTT. The encoded protein is CATSREGLNSNQPQHF.

This chain links TRBV13 with TRBJ2-7, with 10 bases that match TRBD2. V shed 0 bases, J shed 3 bases, and the junction held 8 bases outside the gene matches. The CDR3 covers 17 residues. Germline V gene sequence: CDR1 PRHDT, CDR2 FYEKMQ (reference sequence). The CDR3 DNA sequence: TGTGCCAGCAGCTTAGGGGGGGGACTAGCGACTATCTACGAGCAGTACTTC. It translates to CASSLGGGLATIYEQYF.

This chain joins TRBV11-3 and TRBJ2-1; TRBD1 is a possible D gene (6 bases). Germline V gene data show CDR1 as SGHNT and CDR2 as YENEEA. V was cut by 3 bases and J by 12 bases, with 15 bases left in between. This CDR3 spans 13 amino acids. Here the CDR3 reads CASSFDRTRSQFF. The CDR3 region has the DNA TGTGCCAGCAGCTTCGACAGGACGAGGTCGCAGTTCTTC.

This clone has just one count. The chain is built from TRBV5-3 and TRBJ2-7; D unresolved. TRBV5-3 is recorded as an ORF, its role being uncertain. V was clipped by 7 bases and J by 5 bases, with 13 bases between them. The CDR3 totals 12 residues. The CDR3 nucleotides are TGTGCCAGAGGAGTATCGGTTCACGAGCAGTACTTC. It is translated as CARGVSVHEQYF.

The chain combines TRBV6-5 with TRBJ2-7, with D perhaps TRBD1 (6 bases). This CDR3 spans 14 amino acids. Looked up from germline, CDR1 is MNHEY and CDR2 is SVGAGI. The germline V and J ends were trimmed by 0 bases and 1 base, with 7 bases remaining between them. CDR3 sequence (DNA): TGTGCCAGCAGTTACTCCGGGACATCCTACGAGCAGTACTTC. Its protein is CASSYSGTSYEQYF.

The chain is built from TRBV19 and TRBJ1-5, with no clear D. Germline-derived CDR1 and CDR2 are LNHDA and SQIVND (reference sequence). Trimming left V 6 bases short and J 0 bases short, with 9 bases between. The CDR3 loop spans 14 amino acids. The CDR3 DNA reads as TGTGCCAGTAGATCCAGAGGTAGCAATCAGCCCCAGCATTTT. Amino acids: CASRSRGSNQPQHF.

The CDR3 DNA sequence: TGTGCCAGTAGTATCGGAGGGGGCCAAAATCAGCCCCAGCATTTT. It translates to CASSIGGGQNQPQHF. The chain employs TRBV19 and TRBJ1-5, with 7 bases lining up with TRBD1. V lost 3 bases, J lost 4 bases, and 6 bases stayed unmatched. This CDR3 is built from 15 residues. Per germline, CDR1 LNHDA and CDR2 SQIVND (reference sequence).

The gene calls are TRBV30 and TRBJ2-3; weak D call: TRBD2 (5 bases). The CDR3 is 14 residues long. Germline V gene sequence: CDR1 GTSNPN, CDR2 SVGIG (reference sequence). V was clipped by 2 bases and J by 2 bases, with 11 bases between them. This CDR3 is CAWSRSGNTDTQYF. DNA for the CDR3: TGTGCCTGGAGTCGAAGCGGAAACACAGATACGCAGTATTTT.

A single count supports this clone. The chain joins TRBV2 to TRBJ2-5, with 8 bases matching TRBD1. The germline V gene has CDR1 SNHLY and CDR2 FYNNEI. This CDR3 is built from 15 residues. V trimming: 6 bases; J trimming: 4 bases; junction bases outside the gene matches: 10. CDR3 sequence reads: CASRARTGYGETQYF. The DNA of the CDR3 is TGTGCCAGCAGAGCTAGGACAGGGTACGGAGAGACCCAGTACTTC. The entire variable domain, with the rest obtained from reference TRBV2 and TRBJ2-5, is as follows: EPEVTQTPSHQVTQMGQEVILRCVPISNHLYFYWYRQILGQKVEFLVSFYNNEISEKSEIFDDQFSVERPDGSNFTLKIRSTKLEDSAMYFCASRARTGYGETQYFGPGTRLLVL.

The V gene is TRBV6-5, the J gene TRBJ2-3, with 9 bases aligning to TRBD1. J lost 2 bases, V lost 4 bases, and 4 bases had no gene match. There are 15 residues in the CDR3. CDR1 is MNHEY and CDR2 is SVGAGI in the germline V gene. CDR3: CASSSYRGPTDTQYF. DNA for the CDR3: TGTGCCAGCAGTTCCTACAGGGGGCCCACAGATACGCAGTATTTT.

This rearrangement joins TRBV7-9 to TRBJ2-4; a possible D gene is TRBD1 (6 bases). V shed 1 base and J shed 0 bases, with 10 bases lying between them. From germline, CDR1 is SEHNR and CDR2 FQNEAQ (reference sequence). CDR3 length: 16 amino acids. The CDR3 loop is CASSLDREIAKNIQYF. The CDR3 DNA reads as TGTGCCAGCAGCTTAGACAGGGAGATAGCCAAAAACATTCAGTACTTC.

V is TRBV30 and J is TRBJ1-3; 7 nucleotides align to TRBD1. Germline V gene lookup returns CDR1 GTSNPN and CDR2 SVGIG (reference sequence). The CDR3 totals 13 residues. In DNA, the CDR3 is TGTGCACGCGGACAGGAGGTTGGAAACACCATATATTTT. Amino acids: CARGQEVGNTIYF.

The DNA of the CDR3 is TGCGCCAGCAGCCCAACAGGGGGCAATTTGGCCGGGGAGCTGTTTTTT. Protein product: CASSPTGGNLAGELFF. V is TRBV5-1 and J is TRBJ2-2; 9 nucleotides agree with TRBD1. The CDR3 contains 16 residues. V lost 4 bases and J lost 6; bases outside the gene matches: 10. Per germline, CDR1 SGHRS and CDR2 YFSETQ.